This T cell receptor (beta chain) was found in a study of shared clonotypes between healthy human individuals. CDR3 length: 18 residues. V shed 0 bases and J 4 bases; nucleotides not matched to a gene: 5. Germline loops: CDR1 SGDLS, CDR2 YYNGEE. Selected positively for CCR7 and CD45RO-negative, naive CD8 cells excluded terminally differentiated effector memory CD45RA+ cells. Details on this clone: The antigen is not known.

Data came from immunoSEQ multiplex PCR; TCRdb stores just in-frame clones and leaves some out. The sample shows roughly 590,000 clones, about 95% of them seen only once. Broader study findings: Sequencing depth was a factor that was expected to affect clonotype sharing among donors. Naive CD4 clonotypes overlapped across a handful of donors at roughly 5%.

Specimen: naive CD8+ T cells sorted from blood. This chain links TRBV9 with TRBJ2-3, with 16 nucleotides matching TRBD2. The sequence was collected from a woman aged 25 to 39 in good health. Here the CDR3 DNA reads TGTGCCAGCAGCGTAGAGGGACTAGCGGGAGGGTCAGCAGATACGCAGTATTTT. This codes for CASSVEGLAGGSADTQYF.